The entry that follows covers one TCR beta chain sequence. The target antigen is unknown. The data derive from a study of cytomegalovirus exposure and HLA in healthy donors. Whole-study results and caveats: Information on immune exposure was restricted to one variable (CMV serostatus). Listed as cytomegalovirus-associated were over 150 TCR beta chains.

PCR involved 60 Vbeta and 13 Jbeta primers. The data were produced by immunoSEQ multiplex PCR, yet TCRdb's version contains in-frame clones alone and is incomplete. The sample table includes about 79,000 clones. The ends were cut back, 4 bases at V and 7 bases at J, with 11 bases in the middle. In germline, CDR1 is MGHRA, CDR2 YSYEKL. The CDR3 has 14 amino acids. The sequence came from a man aged 30-40 years in good health and CMV-seronegative. The chain employs TRBV4-1 and TRBJ1-6; perhaps TRBD1 as D (6 bases). Specimen: PBMCs. This CDR3 is CASSRGGGNSPLHF. For the CDR3, the DNA is TGCGCCAGCAGCCGAGGGGGTGGGAATTCACCCCTCCACTTT.